The next 26 T cell receptor beta chains were all read from a single sample in a study of shared clonotypes between healthy human individuals. Sequencing used immunoSEQ multiplex PCR; TCRdb keeps in-frame clones, though not all of them. The data contain about 550,000 clones, less than 97% of them singletons. Naive CD8 cells lacked CD45RO and underwent positive selection for CCR7, leaving out terminally differentiated effector memory CD45RA+ cells. Sequenced material: naive CD8+ T cells sorted from blood. The receptors stem from a woman under 40 in good health.

The chain couples TRBV15 to TRBJ1-1, with TRBD1 as a possible D gene (5 bases). V lost 10 bases to trimming and J lost 3 bases, with 15 bases between them. CDR1 is LNHNV and CDR2 is YYDKDF in the germline V gene (reference sequence). CDR3 length: 13 residues. The chain's CDR3 is CAIRRVSDTEAFF. CDR3 nucleotide sequence: TGTGCCATTCGCAGGGTCTCGGACACTGAAGCTTTCTTT.

The chain has TRBV7-9 and TRBJ2-7; 9 bases fit TRBD1. The V segment lost 3 bases and the J segment 3 bases; nucleotides outside the gene matches: 3. This CDR3 region has 14 residues. The germline CDR1 and CDR2 sequences are SEHNR and FQNEAQ (reference sequence). DNA of the CDR3: TGTGCCAGCAGCTTGGGACAGGGCATCTACGAGCAGTACTTC. Translation gives CASSLGQGIYEQYF.

The chain has TRBV27 and TRBJ2-1; 13 positions match TRBD2. Germline V CDR1 and CDR2: MNHEY, SMNVEV (reference sequence). This CDR3 comprises 16 residues. Trimming took 3 bases from V and 9 from J; bases not matched to a gene: 8. CDR3 DNA: TGTGCCAGCAGTTTCGTACTAGCGGGAGGGCCTGGTGAGCAGTTCTTC. This gives the protein CASSFVLAGGPGEQFF.

The chain couples TRBV15 to TRBJ2-7, with unresolved D. The ends were cut back, 0 bases at V and 8 bases at J, with 14 bases in the middle. This CDR3 is 14 amino acids long. Germline V CDR1 and CDR2: LNHNV, YYDKDF (reference sequence). CDR3 sequence reads: CATSRDDENEQQYF. The CDR3 nucleotides read TGTGCCACCAGCAGAGATGACGAGAACGAACAGCAGTACTTC.

The chain recombines TRBV28 with TRBJ2-1; 13 bases are a match to TRBD2. From germline, CDR1 is MDHEN and CDR2 SYDVKM. The V segment lost 1 base and the J segment 6 bases; nucleotides outside the gene matches: 3. This CDR3 contains 16 residues. CDR3 DNA: TGTGCCAGCAGTTTATTCGGACTAGCGGGAGCCAATGAGCAGTTCTTC. Translation gives CASSLFGLAGANEQFF.

The chain is built from TRBV5-5 and TRBJ2-3; tentative D call: TRBD1 (6 bases). The CDR3 consists of 15 residues. Between the trimmed V and J ends, which lost 3 bases and 2 bases, there was a span of 13 bases. In germline, CDR1 is SGHKS, CDR2 YYEKEE (reference sequence). CDR3 nucleotides: TGTGCCAGCAGCTCTACAGGGTACCCCACAGATACGCAGTATTTT. This encodes CASSSTGYPTDTQYF.

The V gene is TRBV15, the J gene TRBJ2-3; the match to TRBD2 covers 8 bases. V was pared by 0 bases and J by 1 base, with 6 bases of the junction left unmatched. The germline CDR1 and CDR2 sequences are LNHNV and YYDKDF (reference sequence). The CDR3 loop spans 17 amino acids. The CDR3 region has the DNA TGTGCCACCAGCAGAGATTTCGCGGGAGGCCGCACAGATACGCAGTATTTT. Residues: CATSRDFAGGRTDTQYF. Full variable domain (outside the CDR3, taken from reference TRBV15 and TRBJ2-3): DAMVIQNPRYQVTQFGKPVTLSCSQTLNHNVMYWYQQKSSQAPKLLFHYYDKDFNNEADTPDNFQSRRPNTSFCFLDIRSPGLGDTAMYLCATSRDFAGGRTDTQYFGPGTRLTVL.

The chain links TRBV7-9 to TRBJ1-2; the match to TRBD1 covers 8 bases. Losses at the gene ends were 3 bases for V and 0 bases for J; bases not matched to a gene: 3. CDR1 is SEHNR, CDR2 FQNEAQ, per germline (reference sequence). This CDR3 has 15 amino acids. In DNA, the CDR3 is TGTGCCAGCAGCTTTGGGACAGGAGCTAACTATGGCTACACCTTC. Its protein is CASSFGTGANYGYTF.

In its sample, this clone was seen once. The chain recombines TRBV5-4 with TRBJ2-7; D gene uncertain. Trimming left V 0 bases short and J 3 bases short, with 4 bases between. There are 12 residues in the CDR3. Germline CDR1 SGHNT, CDR2 YYREEE (reference sequence). CDR3 nucleotide sequence: TGTGCCAGCAGCTTGGACTACTACGAGCAGTACTTC. Its protein product is CASSLDYYEQYF.

The chain carries TRBV30 and TRBJ2-1; TRBD2 might be the D (6 bases). Germline CDR1 GTSNPN, CDR2 SVGIG (reference sequence). The CDR3 length is 12 residues. Deletions cut 4 bases from V and 7 bases from J, with 11 bases between. CDR3: CAWNSAGNEQFF. CDR3 DNA sequence: TGTGCCTGGAACAGCGCGGGGAATGAGCAGTTCTTC.

The chain couples TRBV21-1 to TRBJ1-4. TRBV21-1 corresponds to a pseudogene. The CDR3 sequence is 16 residues long. The CDR3 bases are TGTGCCAGCAGCAATGGTTTACGAGGGGTTAATGAAAAACTGTTTTTT. Residues: CASSNGLRGVNEKLFF.

The genes are TRBV2 and TRBJ1-5; D ambiguous. V shed 7 bases and J shed 0 bases, with 10 bases lying between them. CDR3 length: 14 amino acids. Germline V gives CDR1 SNHLY, CDR2 FYNNEI. Here the CDR3 DNA reads TGTGCCAGCAAGAAAAGGGTTAGCAATCAGCCCCAGCATTTT. Residues: CASKKRVSNQPQHF. The whole variable domain, remainder taken from reference TRBV2 and TRBJ1-5, is EPEVTQTPSHQVTQMGQEVILRCVPISNHLYFYWYRQILGQKVEFLVSFYNNEISEKSEIFDDQFSVERPDGSNFTLKIRSTKLEDSAMYFCASKKRVSNQPQHFGDGTRLSIL.

This clone was picked up a small number of times. The rearrangement joins TRBV28 to TRBJ1-1; possible D gene TRBD1, 6 bases. Germline CDR1 MDHEN, CDR2 SYDVKM. The CDR3 covers 13 residues. The V end was cut by 3 bases, the J end by 6 bases, with 11 bases between. The CDR3 here is CASSLRGGAEAFF. The DNA for the CDR3 is TGTGCCAGCAGTTTGAGGGGGGGCGCTGAAGCTTTCTTT.

The gene calls are TRBV5-1 and TRBJ2-1; TRBD2 agrees at 11 bases. The CDR3 is 15 amino acids. V gave up 4 bases and J gave up 7 bases; unmatched junction bases: 7. Germline V gene lookup returns CDR1 SGHRS and CDR2 YFSETQ. The CDR3 region is CASSTTSGSFNEQFF. The DNA for the CDR3 is TGCGCCAGCAGCACAACTAGCGGGAGTTTTAATGAGCAGTTCTTC.

This chain connects TRBV4-1 to TRBJ2-3; a possible D gene is TRBD2 (6 bases). This CDR3 is built from 15 residues. The V end was cut by 1 base, the J end by 0 bases, with 8 bases between. The germline V gene encodes CDR1 MGHRA and CDR2 YSYEKL. The CDR3 nucleotides read TGCGCCAGCAGCCAAGTCGGGACTAGCACAGATACGCAGTATTTT. Translating gives CASSQVGTSTDTQYF.

This clone was detected a few times. The rearrangement uses TRBV9 and TRBJ2-1, with D possibly being TRBD2 (6 bases). The CDR3 totals 13 residues. Germline assignment: CDR1 SGDLS and CDR2 YYNGEE. V was shortened by 4 bases and J by 6 bases, with 11 bases between the two germline ends. The CDR3 sequence is CASSLGGGNEQFF. In DNA, the CDR3 is TGTGCCAGCAGCCTTGGGGGAGGCAATGAGCAGTTCTTC.

The rearrangement uses TRBV28 and TRBJ2-2; 10 nucleotides align to TRBD2. The V and J ends lost 6 bases and 8 bases, in that order; junction bases with no gene match: 15. The germline CDR1 and CDR2 sequences are MDHEN and SYDVKM. The CDR3 has 17 amino acids. CDR3 nucleotide sequence: TGTGCCAGCAGCCCACTTTACAAGCGGGAGGGCCCAGGGGAGCTGTTTTTT. This encodes CASSPLYKREGPGELFF.

The chain links TRBV19 to TRBJ2-7; D is unresolved. Trimming stripped 5 bases from V and 4 bases from J, with 12 bases between. Germline assignment: CDR1 LNHDA and CDR2 SQIVND (reference sequence). The CDR3 has 13 amino acids. The CDR3 nucleotides are TGTGCCAGTAGTTCCAAGACTGGATACGAGCAGTACTTC. Its protein is CASSSKTGYEQYF.

This clone occurred once. J is TRBJ1-5 and V is TRBV30; D gene uncertain. Between the trimmed V and J ends, which lost 1 base and 4 bases, there was a span of 8 bases. The CDR3 length is 13 residues. CDR1 GTSNPN and CDR2 SVGIG come from the germline V gene (reference sequence). As DNA, the CDR3 is TGTGCCTGGAGTGAAACAGCTAATCAGCCCCAGCATTTT. Translating gives CAWSETANQPQHF.

This clone was counted a single time. The gene calls are TRBV5-1 and TRBJ1-1; no firm D call. The ends were cut back, 1 base at V and 4 bases at J, with 8 bases in the middle. The length of the CDR3 is 13 residues. The germline V gene encodes CDR1 SGHRS and CDR2 YFSETQ. CDR3 coding DNA: TGCGCCAGCAGCTTGCACCAGATCACTGAAGCTTTCTTT. As protein: CASSLHQITEAFF.

The chain couples TRBV27 to TRBJ2-7; D is unclear. The germline gives CDR1 MNHEY, CDR2 SMNVEV (reference sequence). V shed 6 bases and J shed 5 bases, with 11 bases lying between them. The CDR3 has 12 residues. CDR3 amino acids: CASSHPGHEQYF. In DNA form, the CDR3 reads TGTGCCAGCAGCCACCCCGGCCACGAGCAGTACTTC.

The chain carries TRBV6-6 and TRBJ2-1, with no clear D. In germline, CDR1 is MNHNY, CDR2 SVGAGI (reference sequence). The V gene lost 2 bases and the J gene lost 6 bases, with 11 bases spanning the gap. CDR3 length equals 14 residues. The CDR3 loop reads CASSYLRPGNEQFF. The CDR3 coding sequence is TGTGCCAGCAGTTACCTGAGACCAGGCAATGAGCAGTTCTTC.

The chain recombines TRBV19 with TRBJ2-1, with D maybe TRBD1 (6 bases). Germline V gene lookup returns CDR1 LNHDA and CDR2 SQIVND (reference sequence). Trimming left V 1 base short and J 8 bases short, with 12 bases between. The CDR3 loop spans 14 amino acids. The CDR3 coding sequence is TGTGCCAGTAGTATAGGGCCAGGGGAGTATGAGCAGTTCTTC. Its protein is CASSIGPGEYEQFF.

This sequence joins TRBV11-2 and TRBJ2-7; D might be TRBD1 (6 bases). Looked up from germline, CDR1 is SGHAT and CDR2 is FQNNGV. The CDR3 contains 15 residues. Trimming cost V 3 bases and J 2 bases, with 14 bases left between them. DNA of the CDR3: TGTGCCAGCAGCTTGCAGGGGTACAGGACCTACGAGCAGTACTTC. It codes for CASSLQGYRTYEQYF.

This chain uses TRBV13 with TRBJ2-1, with D perhaps TRBD2 (5 bases). The germline V gene has CDR1 PRHDT and CDR2 FYEKMQ (reference sequence). The CDR3 sequence is 17 residues long. The V gene lost 6 bases and the J gene lost 0 bases, with 18 bases spanning the gap. CDR3: CASSPLGISSSYNEQFF. CDR3 coding DNA: TGTGCCAGCAGTCCACTCGGGATATCAAGCTCCTACAATGAGCAGTTCTTC.

V gene TRBV6-5 combines with J gene TRBJ1-2; TRBD1 might be the D (5 bases). The CDR3 consists of 14 residues. The germline V gene encodes CDR1 MNHEY and CDR2 SVGAGI. Trimming took 2 bases from V and 4 from J, leaving 11 bases between them. The CDR3 here is CASSYGGRGYGYTF. In DNA form, the CDR3 reads TGTGCCAGCAGTTACGGGGGACGGGGCTATGGCTACACCTTC.